The source of this T cell receptor beta chain is a study of CXCR3-negative and CXCR3-positive naive CD8 T cells (dated by TCRdb to between 2018 and 2021). In the study overall: In total, some 150 million TRB reads were obtained, corresponding to roughly 1.5 +/- 0.3 million reads per library. Diversity and physicochemical repertoire analyses were performed on around 10 donors pooled from two independent experiments. TRBV-TRBJ cluster analysis included naive subsets from roughly 5 donors and memory cells from 3 donors.

For every CD8+ T cell subset, some 310,000 cells were flow-sorted straight into RLT lysis buffer, and each subset was sorted in triplicate. To keep memory contaminants out, a stringent definition of naive CD8+ T cells was applied: CD45RO-CCR7+CD27+CD95-. Using standard density gradient centrifugation, peripheral blood mononuclear cells were isolated from buffy coats. A FACSAria III was used to flow-sort naive CXCR3-negative and CXCR3-positive CD8+ T cells. Total RNA was extracted from sorted cells using an RNeasy Mini Kit. There are 15 amino acids in the CDR3, from cysteine to phenylalanine inclusive. DNA is not on record. CDR1 and CDR2 (MNHNY, SVGAGI) derive from the germline V gene (reference sequence). For sequencing, a NextSeq 550 was employed. The Human TCR Profiling Kit (MiLaboratory) was used to prepare UMI-labeled 5' RACE TRB cDNA libraries. The full amount of extracted RNA was used for cDNA synthesis, and the full amount of resulting cDNA was used for PCR amplification. Libraries were prepared in parallel with an identical number of PCR cycles. As for the original processing: About 57,000 +/- 9,900 unique UMI-labeled TRB cDNA molecules per library were extracted with MIGEC and MiXCR, with at least two reads per UMI required. On average, approximately 40,000 +/- 10,000 functional in-frame TRB CDR3 nucleotide clonotypes lacking stop codons were found per library. After downsampling to 5000 UMI-labeled TRB molecules per sample, diversity metrics, including normalized Shannon-Wiener and Chao1, were computed in VDJtools. VDJtools computed clonotype-size-weighted physicochemical properties of the central five CDR3 residues: interaction energy, strength, volume and Kidera factor 4. Each CDR3 protein sequence appears as one entry after TCRdb reprocessed the reads, and no DNA is included. The V and J calls and clone size come from TCRdb's table, not from the authors' own analysis. The table for this sample lists fewer than 140,000 distinct CDR3 sequences. More than 0.3% of the sample comes from the top ten.

Regarding this clonotype: This receptor's antigen is unknown.

The research as a whole found: Surface CD5, linked to self-reactivity in mice, was comparable between naive subsets; TCR interaction strength was therefore also inferred from TRB CDR3 physicochemical properties. Compared with CXCR3-negative naive cells, CXCR3-positive naive cells had TRB CDR3s with higher hydrophobicity (lower Kidera factor 4), lower energy, and higher strength and volume indices. Because CXCR3 expression was partially decreased after cryopreservation, freshly isolated PBMCs were used for most assays. Within the same donor, TRBV-TRBJ usage looked similar between naive CXCR3-negative and CXCR3-positive cells, but memory cells had distinct patterns. Comparably high repertoire diversity was found in both naive subsets, whereas much lower repertoire diversity was found in memory CD8+ T cells.

Source material: naive CXCR3+ CD8+ T cells from blood. This specimen's cell subset or site label, interpreted: CD45RO-CCR7+CD27+CD95- naive CD8+ T cells expressing CXCR3 (TNR3+). Here the chain combines TRBV6-6 and TRBJ1-2. The sequence was obtained from a human donor in good health. Some clones in this sample may be carry-over from other donors' samples. The CDR3 sequence is CASSYSIRPDYGYTF.